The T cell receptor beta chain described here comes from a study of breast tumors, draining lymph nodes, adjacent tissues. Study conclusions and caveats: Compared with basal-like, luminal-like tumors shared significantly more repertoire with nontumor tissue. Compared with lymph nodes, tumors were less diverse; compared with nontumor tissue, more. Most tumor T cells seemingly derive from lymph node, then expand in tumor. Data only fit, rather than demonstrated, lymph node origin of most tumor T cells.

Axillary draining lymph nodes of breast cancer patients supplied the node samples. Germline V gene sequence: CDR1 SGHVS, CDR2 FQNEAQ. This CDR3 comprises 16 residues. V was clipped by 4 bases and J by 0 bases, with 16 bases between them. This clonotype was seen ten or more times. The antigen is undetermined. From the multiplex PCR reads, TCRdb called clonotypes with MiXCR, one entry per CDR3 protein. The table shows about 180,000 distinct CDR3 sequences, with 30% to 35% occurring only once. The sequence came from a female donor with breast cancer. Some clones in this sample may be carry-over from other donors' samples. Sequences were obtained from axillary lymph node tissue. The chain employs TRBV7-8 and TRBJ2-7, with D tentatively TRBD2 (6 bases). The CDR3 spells CASSSGTRSFSYEQYF. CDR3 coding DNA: TGTGCCAGCAGCTCAGGGACTCGCTCATTCTCCTACGAGCAGTACTTC.